These 2 T cell receptor beta chains share one sample of origin, sequenced in a study of T cells after yellow fever vaccination. TCRdb re-derived calls from the 5' RACE reads in MiXCR, one entry per CDR3 protein. The profile shows a few hundred thousand distinct CDR3 sequences, less than 4.5% of them singletons. The sequencing here drew on PBMCs, taken on the day of the yellow fever booster vaccination. Source of these receptors: a man between 18 and 29 years old who received the YFV17D yellow fever vaccine.

This clonotype was counted many times. The chain has TRBV5-1 and TRBJ2-7; the D gene is possibly TRBD1 (6 bases). Germline-derived CDR1 and CDR2 are SGHRS and YFSETQ. Trimming stripped 7 bases from V and 2 bases from J, with 16 bases between. This CDR3 is 14 amino acids long. CDR3 in DNA: TGCGCCAGCTCGCCTACCGGGACAACCTACGAGCAGTACTTC. Translating it yields CASSPTGTTYEQYF. The full variable domain, in which reference TRBV5-1 and TRBJ2-7 provide the parts outside the CDR3, is KAGVTQTPRYLIKTRGQQVTLSCSPISGHRSVSWYQQTPGQGLQFLFEYFSETQRNKGNFPGRFSGRQFSNSRSEMNVSTLELGDSALYLCASSPTGTTYEQYFGPGTRLTVT.

The chain carries TRBV6-5 and TRBJ1-1, with 7 bases fitting TRBD1. The CDR3 length is 14 residues. J was trimmed by 3 bases and V by 7 bases; bases with no gene match: 8. The germline CDR1 and CDR2 sequences are MNHEY and SVGAGI. CDR3 nucleotides: TGTGCCAGCACCCATCAGGGGGGGGACACTGAAGCTTTCTTT. This encodes CASTHQGGDTEAFF.